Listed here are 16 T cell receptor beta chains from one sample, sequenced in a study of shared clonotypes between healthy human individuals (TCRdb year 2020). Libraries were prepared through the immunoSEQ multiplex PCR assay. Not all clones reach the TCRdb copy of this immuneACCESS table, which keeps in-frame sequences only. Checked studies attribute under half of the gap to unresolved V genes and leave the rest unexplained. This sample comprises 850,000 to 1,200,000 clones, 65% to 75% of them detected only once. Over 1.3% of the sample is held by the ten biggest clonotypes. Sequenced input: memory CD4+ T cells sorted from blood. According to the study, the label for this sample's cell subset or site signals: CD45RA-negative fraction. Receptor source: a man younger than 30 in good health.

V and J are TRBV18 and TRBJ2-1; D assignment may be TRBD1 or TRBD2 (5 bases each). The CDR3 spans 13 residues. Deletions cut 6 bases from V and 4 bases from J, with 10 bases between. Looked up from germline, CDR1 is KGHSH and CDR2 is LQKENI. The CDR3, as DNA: TGTGCCAGCTCCGGGGACCTATACAATGAGCAGTTCTTC. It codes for CASSGDLYNEQFF.

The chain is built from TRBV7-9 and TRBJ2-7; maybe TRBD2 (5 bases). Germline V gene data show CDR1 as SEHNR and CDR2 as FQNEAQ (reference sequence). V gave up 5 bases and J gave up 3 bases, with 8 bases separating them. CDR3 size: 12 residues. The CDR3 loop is CASSRLYYEQYF. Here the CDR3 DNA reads TGTGCCAGCAGCAGACTATACTACGAGCAGTACTTC. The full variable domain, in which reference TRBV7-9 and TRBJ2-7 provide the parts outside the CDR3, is DTGVSQNPRHKITKRGQNVTFRCDPISEHNRLYWYRQTLGQGPEFLTYFQNEAQLEKSRLLSDRFSAERPKGSFSTLEIQRTEQGDSAMYLCASSRLYYEQYFGPGTRLTVT.

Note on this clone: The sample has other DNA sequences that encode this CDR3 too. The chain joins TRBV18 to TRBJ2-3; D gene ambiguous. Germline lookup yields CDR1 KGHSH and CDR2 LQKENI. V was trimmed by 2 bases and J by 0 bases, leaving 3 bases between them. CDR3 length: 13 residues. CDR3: CASSPSSTDTQYF. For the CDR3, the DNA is TGTGCCAGCTCACCAAGTAGCACAGATACGCAGTATTTT.

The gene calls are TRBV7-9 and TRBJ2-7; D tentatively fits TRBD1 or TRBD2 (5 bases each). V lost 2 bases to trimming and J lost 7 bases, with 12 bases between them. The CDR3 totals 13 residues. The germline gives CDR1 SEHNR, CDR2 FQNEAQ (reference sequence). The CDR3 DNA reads TGTGCCAGCAGCTTACAGGGTTCGGGGGAGCAGTACTTC. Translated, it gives CASSLQGSGEQYF. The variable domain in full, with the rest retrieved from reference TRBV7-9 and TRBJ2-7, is DTGVSQNPRHKITKRGQNVTFRCDPISEHNRLYWYRQTLGQGPEFLTYFQNEAQLEKSRLLSDRFSAERPKGSFSTLEIQRTEQGDSAMYLCASSLQGSGEQYFGPGTRLTVT.

For the CDR3, the DNA is TGTGCCAGCAGTGGGGGACAGTCATTCAACTATGGCTACACCTTC. This sequence encodes CASSGGQSFNYGYTF. The V call is TRBV6-1, the J call TRBJ1-2; 7 bases map to TRBD1. V shed 4 bases, J shed 2 bases, and the junction held 7 bases outside the gene matches. The CDR3 is 15 residues long. Per germline, CDR1 MNHNS and CDR2 SASEGT.

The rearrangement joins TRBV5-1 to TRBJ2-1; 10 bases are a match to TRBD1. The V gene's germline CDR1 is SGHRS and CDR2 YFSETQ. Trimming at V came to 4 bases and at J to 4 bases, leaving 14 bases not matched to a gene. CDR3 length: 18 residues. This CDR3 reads CASSADRGRPSAYNEQFF. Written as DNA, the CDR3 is TGCGCCAGCAGCGCCGACAGGGGGCGACCTTCCGCGTACAATGAGCAGTTCTTC.

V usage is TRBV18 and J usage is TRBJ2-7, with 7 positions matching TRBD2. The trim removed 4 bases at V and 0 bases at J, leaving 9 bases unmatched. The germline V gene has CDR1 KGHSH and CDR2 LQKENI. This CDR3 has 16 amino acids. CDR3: CASSLNLGGSSYEQYF. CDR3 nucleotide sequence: TGTGCCAGCTCACTCAACTTGGGGGGGAGCTCCTACGAGCAGTACTTC.

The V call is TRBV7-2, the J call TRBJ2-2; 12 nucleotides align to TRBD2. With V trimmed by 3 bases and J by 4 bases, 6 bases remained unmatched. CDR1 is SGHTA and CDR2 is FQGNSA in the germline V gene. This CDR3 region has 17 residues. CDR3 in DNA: TGTGCCAGCAGCTTGGGCCCTAGCGGGAGGGCCACCGGGGAGCTGTTTTTT. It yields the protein CASSLGPSGRATGELFF. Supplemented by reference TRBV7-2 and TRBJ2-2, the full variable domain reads GAGVSQSPSNKVTEKGKDVELRCDPISGHTALYWYRQSLGQGLEFLIYFQGNSAPDKSGLPSDRFSAERTGGSVSTLTIQRTQQEDSAVYLCASSLGPSGRATGELFFGEGSRLTVL.

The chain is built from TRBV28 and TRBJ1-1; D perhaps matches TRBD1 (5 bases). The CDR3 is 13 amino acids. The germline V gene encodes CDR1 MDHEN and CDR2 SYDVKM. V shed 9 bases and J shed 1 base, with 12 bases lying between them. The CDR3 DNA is TGTGCCAGTTGCGGGGCAGGGAACACTGAAGCTTTCTTT. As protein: CASCGAGNTEAFF.

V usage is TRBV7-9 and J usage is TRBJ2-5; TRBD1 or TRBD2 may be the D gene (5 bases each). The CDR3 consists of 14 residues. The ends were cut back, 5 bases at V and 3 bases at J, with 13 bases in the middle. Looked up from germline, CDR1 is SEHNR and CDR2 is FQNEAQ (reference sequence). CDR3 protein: CASSPRAGKETQYF. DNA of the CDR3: TGTGCCAGCAGCCCGAGGGCAGGGAAAGAGACCCAGTACTTC.

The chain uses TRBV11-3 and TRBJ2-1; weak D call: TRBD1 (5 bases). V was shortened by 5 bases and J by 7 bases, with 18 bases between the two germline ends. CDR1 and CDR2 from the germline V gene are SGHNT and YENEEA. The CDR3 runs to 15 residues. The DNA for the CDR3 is TGTGCCAGCAGCCCGAATTGGGGCGCAGCGAATGAGCAGTTCTTC. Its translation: CASSPNWGAANEQFF. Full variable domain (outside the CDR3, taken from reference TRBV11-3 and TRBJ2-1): EAGVVQSPRYKIIEKKQPVAFWCNPISGHNTLYWYLQNLGQGPELLIRYENEEAVDDSQLPKDRFSAERLKGVDSTLKIQPAELGDSAVYLCASSPNWGAANEQFFGPGTRLTVL.

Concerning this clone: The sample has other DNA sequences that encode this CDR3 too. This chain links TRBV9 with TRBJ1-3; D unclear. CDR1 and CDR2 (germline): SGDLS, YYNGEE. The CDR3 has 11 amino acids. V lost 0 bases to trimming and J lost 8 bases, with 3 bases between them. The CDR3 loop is CASSVGDTIYF. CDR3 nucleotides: TGTGCCAGCAGCGTAGGGGACACCATATATTTT.

The CDR3 reads CASSKHTQGSPEAFF. In nucleotides, the CDR3 is TGTGCCAGCAGCAAACACACACAGGGAAGCCCTGAAGCTTTCTTT. The chain links TRBV6-5 to TRBJ1-1; D possibly corresponds to TRBD1 (6 bases). V was cut by 6 bases and J by 6 bases, with 20 bases left in between. This CDR3 spans 15 amino acids. CDR1 and CDR2 (germline): MNHEY, SVGAGI.

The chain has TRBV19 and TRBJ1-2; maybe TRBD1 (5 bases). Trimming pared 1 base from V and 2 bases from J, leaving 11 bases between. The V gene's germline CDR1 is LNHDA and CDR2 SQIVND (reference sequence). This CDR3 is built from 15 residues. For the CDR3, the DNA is TGTGCCAGTAGTATAGGACAGTCCCGCAACTATGGCTACACCTTC. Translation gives CASSIGQSRNYGYTF.

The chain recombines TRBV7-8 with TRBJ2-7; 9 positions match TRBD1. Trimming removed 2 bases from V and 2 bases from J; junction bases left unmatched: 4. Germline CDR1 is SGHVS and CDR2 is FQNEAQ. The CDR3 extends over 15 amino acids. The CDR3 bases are TGTGCCAGCAGCTTAATGGGACAGGGCCCCTACGAGCAGTACTTC. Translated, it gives CASSLMGQGPYEQYF.

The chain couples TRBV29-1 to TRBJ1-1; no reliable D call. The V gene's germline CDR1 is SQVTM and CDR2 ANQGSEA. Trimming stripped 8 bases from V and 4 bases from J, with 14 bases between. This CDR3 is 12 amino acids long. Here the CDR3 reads CSTGQGSTEAFF. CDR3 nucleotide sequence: TGCAGCACGGGCCAAGGGTCCACTGAAGCTTTCTTT.